The source of this TCR beta chain is a study of T cells expressing NK-cell markers. No DNA is given; TCRdb re-called the 5' RACE reads and lists each CDR3 protein once. The table lists around 470,000 distinct CDR3 sequences, with 1.4% in the top ten. This receptor was taken from a woman aged 50 to 65 in good health. Sequencing input: blood T cells: a sorted CD56 or NKG2C T cell subset, CD4+ or CD8+ T cells, or bulk PBMC T cells (not recorded which).

The CDR3: CASRFKTGVEQFF. The chain employs TRBV12-3 or TRBV12-4 and TRBJ2-1; TCRdb's assignment of TRBD1 cannot be checked, as there is no DNA. The CDR3 runs 13 residues.